What follows are 20 T cell receptor beta chains derived from one specimen sequenced in a study of CD8+ T cells in alopecia areata. Sequencing relied on a cDNA template that was reverse transcribed from extracted RNA. TCRdb keeps only in-frame clones here, not all; method: immunoSEQ multiplex PCR. The table has under 300,000 clones, approximately 61% seen once. Sequenced material: CD4+ T cells sorted from blood, taken at week 0. The receptors were sampled from a human donor with alopecia areata.

This clone was observed once. This chain uses TRBV5-1 with TRBJ2-5; no definite D call. V lost 1 base and J lost 2, with 12 bases in between. CDR3 length equals 15 residues. Germline V lookup: CDR1 SGHRS, CDR2 YFSETQ. CDR3 nucleotides: TGCGCCAGCAGCTTGCAAGGCTCCATGCAAGAGACCCAGTACTTC. Translation gives CASSLQGSMQETQYF.

Written as DNA, the CDR3 is TGCGCCAGCAGTGAGGCTGGACTCAACTATGGCTACACCTTC. Translation gives CASSEAGLNYGYTF. V and J are TRBV10-2 and TRBJ1-2; unclear D gene. Germline CDR1 WSHSY, CDR2 SAAADI. The CDR3 has 14 residues. V lost 2 bases and J lost 2, with 9 bases in between.

The V gene is TRBV2, the J gene TRBJ2-4; D gene uncertain. Trimming removed 1 base at V and 5 bases at J, with 6 bases between. This CDR3 comprises 13 residues. Germline-derived CDR1 and CDR2 are SNHLY and FYNNEI. CDR3 residues: CASSEGSQNIQYF. For the CDR3, the DNA is TGTGCCAGCAGTGAAGGCAGTCAAAACATTCAGTACTTC.

The rearrangement uses TRBV5-1 and TRBJ2-1; D is ambiguous. Germline CDR1 and CDR2: SGHRS and YFSETQ. This CDR3 is 13 amino acids long. Trimming removed 0 bases at V and 6 bases at J, with 7 bases between. The CDR3 DNA reads TGCGCCAGCAGCTTGGCTACTGGCAATGAGCAGTTCTTC. This encodes CASSLATGNEQFF.

This sequence joins TRBV5-1 and TRBJ2-7, with D perhaps matching TRBD2 (6 bases). Trimming removed 4 bases at V and 1 base at J, with 15 bases between. CDR1 is SGHRS, CDR2 YFSETQ, per germline. There are 15 residues in the CDR3. CDR3: CASSTGLTPSYEQYF. As DNA, the CDR3 is TGCGCCAGCAGCACCGGACTAACCCCATCCTACGAGCAGTACTTC.

This clone has a handful of counts. The chain has TRBV7-9 and TRBJ1-4; D unclear. Looked up from germline, CDR1 is SEHNR and CDR2 is FQNEAQ (reference sequence). V dropped 3 bases and J dropped 4 bases, with 9 bases sitting between them. CDR3 length: 14 amino acids. CDR3: CASSFRRNNEKLFF. CDR3 DNA sequence: TGTGCCAGCAGCTTCCGGAGAAATAATGAAAAACTGTTTTTT.

The rearrangement links TRBV7-6 to TRBJ2-7; D call uncertain. The CDR3 has 12 amino acids. Germline CDR1 reads SGHVS; CDR2 reads FNYEAQ. With 5 bases removed from V and 6 bases from J, the gap between germline ends came to 11 bases. DNA of the CDR3: TGTGCCAGCAGCGGAGTCTCGGGCGAGCAGTACTTC. It translates to CASSGVSGEQYF.

V usage is TRBV30 and J usage is TRBJ2-2; D perhaps matches TRBD1 (5 bases). The CDR3 has 14 amino acids. V lost 3 bases and J lost 4, with 12 bases in between. Germline V gene sequence: CDR1 GTSNPN, CDR2 SVGIG (reference sequence). In nucleotides, the CDR3 is TGTGCCTGGAGCTGGCAGGGTGGCACCGGGGAGCTGTTTTTT. This encodes CAWSWQGGTGELFF.

The sample holds a few counts of this clone. This chain connects TRBV7-2 to TRBJ2-3, with 15 bases fitting TRBD2. V trimming: 5 bases; J trimming: 4 bases; junction bases outside the gene matches: 7. This CDR3 spans 17 amino acids. In germline, CDR1 is SGHTA, CDR2 FQGNSA. This chain's CDR3 is CASSAGLAGGSPDTQYF. CDR3 sequence (DNA): TGTGCCAGCAGCGCGGGACTAGCGGGGGGAAGCCCAGATACGCAGTATTTT.

The gene calls are TRBV30 and TRBJ1-1; a weak D match, TRBD1 (6 bases). V shed 5 bases and J shed 5 bases, with 18 bases lying between them. Germline CDR1 and CDR2: GTSNPN and SVGIG (reference sequence). CDR3 length: 14 residues. The CDR3 loop is CAWHKPQGQTEAFF. DNA of the CDR3: TGTGCCTGGCATAAACCCCAGGGGCAGACTGAAGCTTTCTTT.

A note on this clone: At one end the junction does not follow the germline gene, possibly because of a read error. The CDR3 spells CASRRGLITEVFF. Written as DNA, the CDR3 is TGTGCCAGCAGGAGGGGACTGATTACTGAAGTTTTCTTT. The chain recombines TRBV2 with TRBJ1-1; weak D call: TRBD1 (5 bases). Germline lookup yields CDR1 SNHLY and CDR2 FYNNEI. There are 13 residues in the CDR3. Full variable domain (remainder filled in from reference TRBV2 and TRBJ1-1): EPEVTQTPSHQVTQMGQEVILRCVPISNHLYFYWYRQILGQKVEFLVSFYNNEISEKSEIFDDQFSVERPDGSNFTLKIRSTKLEDSAMYFCASRRGLITEVFFGQGTRLTVV.

The chain employs TRBV11-2 and TRBJ2-3; D ambiguous. The CDR3 is 14 residues long. Trimming took off 1 base at V and 3 bases at J, with 8 bases between the two ends. The V gene's germline CDR1 is SGHAT and CDR2 FQNNGV. CDR3 nucleotide sequence: TGTGCCAGCAGCTTAGTACAGCTAACAGATACGCAGTATTTT. Its protein product is CASSLVQLTDTQYF.

The chain's CDR3 is CASSRTLNEQFF. CDR3 nucleotide sequence: TGCGCCAGCAGCCGAACCCTCAATGAGCAGTTCTTC. This chain connects TRBV4-1 to TRBJ2-1, with no clear D. Germline lookup yields CDR1 MGHRA and CDR2 YSYEKL. CDR3 length: 12 residues. V was clipped by 4 bases and J by 6 bases, with 7 bases between them.

The V gene is TRBV29-1, the J gene TRBJ1-5; 11 bases align to TRBD1. This CDR3 spans 13 amino acids. With V trimmed by 7 bases and J by 7 bases, 6 bases remained unmatched. Germline CDR1 SQVTM, CDR2 ANQGSEA. DNA of the CDR3: TGCAGCGGTAGGACAGGGGGCAGGCAGCCCCAGCATTTT. Protein sequence: CSGRTGGRQPQHF.

This clone has more than one count but fewer than ten. The chain has TRBV2 and TRBJ1-5; D gene uncertain. Trimming pared 8 bases from V and 3 bases from J, leaving 11 bases between. The CDR3 has 13 amino acids. Germline V gives CDR1 SNHLY, CDR2 FYNNEI. DNA for the CDR3: TGTGCCAGCCAGGACGACTACAATCAGCCCCAGCATTTT. Translated, it gives CASQDDYNQPQHF.

This rearrangement joins TRBV2 to TRBJ2-3; 8 nucleotides line up with TRBD1. Trimming removed 2 bases from V and 5 bases from J; junction bases left unmatched: 6. The germline gives CDR1 SNHLY, CDR2 FYNNEI. The CDR3 loop spans 15 amino acids. The CDR3 DNA follows: TGTGCCAGCAGTGAACGTCAGGGGGCATTAGATACGCAGTATTTT. This gives the protein CASSERQGALDTQYF.

J is TRBJ2-7 and V is TRBV5-6, with a weak D call TRBD2 (5 bases). Trimming took off 4 bases at V and 7 bases at J, with 12 bases between the two ends. The CDR3 spans 12 residues. Germline CDR1 is SGHDT and CDR2 is YYEEEE. CDR3 region: CASSLDFEEQYF. For the CDR3, the DNA is TGTGCCAGCAGCCTGGACTTTGAGGAGCAGTACTTC.

On this clone: At one end, the junction sequence differs from germline, possibly due to a read error. The rearrangement joins TRBV7-7 to TRBJ2-1; 7 bases match TRBD1. Germline V CDR1 and CDR2: SSHAT, FNYEAQ (reference sequence). The CDR3 contains 14 residues. The CDR3 DNA is TGTGCTAGCAGCCCACATACAGGGGAAAATGAGCAGTTCTTC. Amino acid sequence: CASSPHTGENEQFF.

In this sample, this clone turned up once. The J gene is TRBJ1-5, the V gene TRBV9; D is perhaps TRBD1 (5 bases). Per germline, CDR1 SGDLS and CDR2 YYNGEE. The CDR3 extends over 15 amino acids. V dropped 0 bases and J dropped 2 bases, with 9 bases sitting between them. CDR3 sequence (DNA): TGTGCCAGCAGCGTAGGGGGGATAGGCAATCAGCCCCAGCATTTT. Residues: CASSVGGIGNQPQHF.

This clone was seen only a few times. The V and J genes are TRBV29-1 and TRBJ2-3; the match to TRBD2 covers 8 bases. The CDR3 covers 14 residues. CDR1 is SQVTM and CDR2 is ANQGSEA in the germline V gene. V shed 1 base, J shed 2 bases, and the junction held 2 bases outside the gene matches. CDR3 sequence (DNA): TGCAGCGTTGAAGCGGGGGGGACCACAGATACGCAGTATTTT. It codes for CSVEAGGTTDTQYF.